This TCR beta chain was profiled in a study of blood T cell repertoires in COVID-19. Overall study: Sites across the United States, Italy and Spain contributed samples from acute and convalescent COVID-19. T cells, B-cell-depleted T cells, or PBMCs provided the cDNA or gDNA that served as material.

Clones were read by immunoSEQ multiplex PCR, and TCRdb kept only the in-frame ones, dropping some. The sample lists about 120,000 clones, roughly nine tenths occurring once. V shed 5 bases, J shed 3 bases, and the junction held 5 bases outside the gene matches. This CDR3 comprises 15 residues. CDR1 is MNHEY and CDR2 is SMNVEV in the germline V gene (reference sequence). Sequenced: peripheral blood. The sequence derives from a man between 65 and 85 years old with active or convalescent COVID-19. This chain uses TRBV27 with TRBJ2-7; 12 bases agree with TRBD2. The CDR3 sequence: CASSIGLAGIYEQYF. CDR3 DNA sequence: TGTGCCAGCAGTATCGGACTAGCGGGGATCTACGAGCAGTACTTC.